These 24 T cell receptor beta chains came from one sample sequenced in a study of cytomegalovirus exposure and HLA in healthy donors. It was with 60 Vbeta and 13 Jbeta primers that the PCR ran. Sequencing was performed with immunoSEQ multiplex PCR; in TCRdb, only in-frame clones are kept and a portion is missing. The sample lists some 140,000 clones, around three quarters seen once, with about 0.97% in the top ten. The sample was PBMCs. The origin of the receptors is a man aged 18 to 30 in good health and CMV-seronegative.

V gene TRBV6-6 combines with J gene TRBJ2-5; a possible D gene is TRBD2 (7 bases). The CDR3 extends over 14 amino acids. Germline values: CDR1 MNHNY, CDR2 SVGAGI (reference sequence). The V end was cut by 0 bases, the J end by 4 bases, with 9 bases between. In DNA form, the CDR3 reads TGTGCCAGCAGTTACTCAGGGGGGGGAGAGACCCAGTACTTC. This translates into CASSYSGGGETQYF.

The chain couples TRBV7-6 to TRBJ1-2, with a possible D match to TRBD1 (5 bases). The germline V and J ends were trimmed by 5 bases and 1 base, with 11 bases remaining between them. Germline V gene data show CDR1 as SGHVS and CDR2 as FNYEAQ. The length of the CDR3 is 14 residues. CDR3 in amino acids: CASSPPGLNYGYTF. DNA for the CDR3: TGTGCCAGCAGCCCGCCGGGACTTAACTATGGCTACACCTTC.

The V call is TRBV18, the J call TRBJ2-3; 8 bases fit TRBD1. Germline CDR1 and CDR2: KGHSH and LQKENI. The CDR3 sequence is 14 residues long. With V trimmed by 3 bases and J by 5 bases, 4 bases remained unmatched. Here the CDR3 DNA reads TGTGCCAGCTCACCTCGGACAGGGCAAGATACGCAGTATTTT. Protein sequence: CASSPRTGQDTQYF.

This clone was seen a handful of times. This chain connects TRBV18 to TRBJ2-7, with 7 bases matching TRBD1. Germline values: CDR1 KGHSH, CDR2 LQKENI. The CDR3 contains 13 residues. Trimming at V came to 6 bases and at J to 3 bases, leaving 5 bases not matched to a gene. The DNA for the CDR3 is TGTGCCAGCTCCCACCGACAGGGCTACGAGCAGTACTTC. Translation: CASSHRQGYEQYF.

This rearrangement joins TRBV4-2 to TRBJ1-2; no clear D. Germline V CDR1 and CDR2: LGHNA, YNFKEQ. Trimming stripped 2 bases from V and 6 bases from J, with 10 bases between. The CDR3 runs 13 residues. The CDR3 loop reads CASSQNGVNGYTF. The DNA of the CDR3 is TGTGCCAGCAGCCAAAACGGGGTAAATGGCTACACCTTC.

The chain uses TRBV10-3 and TRBJ1-6, with D uncertain. This CDR3 comprises 15 residues. Germline lookup yields CDR1 ENHRY and CDR2 SYGVKD. V gave up 4 bases and J gave up 4 bases, with 11 bases separating them. CDR3 bases: TGTGCCATCAGTGTGTACCGGGATTATAATTCACCCCTCCACTTT. It specifies CAISVYRDYNSPLHF.

The chain employs TRBV2 and TRBJ2-3; 11 bases fit TRBD2. CDR1 SNHLY and CDR2 FYNNEI come from the germline V gene. V lost 4 bases and J lost 2; bases outside the gene matches: 2. The CDR3 loop spans 15 amino acids. The CDR3 DNA is TGTGCCAGCAGTGGACTAGCGGGGATCACAGATACGCAGTATTTT. This sequence encodes CASSGLAGITDTQYF.

The chain combines TRBV10-3 with TRBJ2-7, with no clear D. The CDR3 is made up of 8 amino acids. Germline-derived CDR1 and CDR2 are ENHRY and SYGVKD. V shed 7 bases and J shed 7 bases, with 2 bases lying between them. DNA for the CDR3: TGTGCCATCACGGAGCAGTACTTC. Its protein is CAITEQYF.

The chain's CDR3 is CASSRLGQYQETQYF. The CDR3 DNA reads TGTGCCAGCAGCCGCTTGGGACAGTACCAAGAGACCCAGTACTTC. The gene calls are TRBV14 and TRBJ2-5; 7 bases align to TRBD1. The V gene's germline CDR1 is SGHDN and CDR2 FVKESK. V lost 4 bases, J lost 0 bases, and 5 bases stayed unmatched. The CDR3 loop spans 15 amino acids.

The V gene is TRBV18, the J gene TRBJ1-2, with 8 bases matching TRBD1. The CDR3 has 17 amino acids. V shed 1 base and J 4 bases; nucleotides not matched to a gene: 11. The germline gives CDR1 KGHSH, CDR2 LQKENI. The CDR3 region is CASSPRQGATWGYGYTF. The CDR3 coding sequence is TGTGCCAGCTCACCACGGCAGGGGGCGACGTGGGGCTATGGCTACACCTTC.

This clone was counted once. The gene calls are TRBV7-9 and TRBJ1-2; no reliable D call. The CDR3 is made up of 12 amino acids. The V end was cut by 3 bases, the J end by 7 bases, with 9 bases between. In germline, CDR1 is SEHNR, CDR2 FQNEAQ (reference sequence). The CDR3 is CASSFGDTGYTF. CDR3 sequence (DNA): TGTGCCAGCAGCTTCGGGGATACTGGCTACACCTTC.

The rearrangement links TRBV7-3 to TRBJ2-3; 7 bases are a match to TRBD1. CDR3 length: 13 residues. V lost 4 bases, J lost 5 bases, and 3 bases stayed unmatched. Germline V gene sequence: CDR1 SGHTA, CDR2 FQGTGA. This CDR3 is CASSSGQLDTQYF. The CDR3 nucleotides read TGTGCCAGCAGCTCGGGACAGCTAGATACGCAGTATTTT.

The CDR3 region is CASSVRTGPNSPLHF. The CDR3, as DNA: TGTGCCAGCAGCGTAAGGACAGGGCCTAATTCACCCCTCCACTTT. The chain uses TRBV7-9 and TRBJ1-6; 8 bases match TRBD1. Germline V gene data show CDR1 as SEHNR and CDR2 as FQNEAQ (reference sequence). The CDR3 extends over 15 amino acids. With 5 bases clipped from V and 6 bases from J, the junction kept 6 bases outside the gene matches.

The sample holds a few counts of this clone. V is TRBV5-1 and J is TRBJ1-1; the D is unclear. The V end was cut by 0 bases, the J end by 4 bases, with 10 bases between. This CDR3 is built from 14 residues. Germline CDR1 is SGHRS and CDR2 is YFSETQ. CDR3 coding DNA: TGCGCCAGCAGCTTGGACACCGTAACCACTGAAGCTTTCTTT. Translated, it gives CASSLDTVTTEAFF.

Written as DNA, the CDR3 is TGTGCCAGCAGTTTCCTGGGAGGAACTGAAGCTTTCTTT. Protein product: CASSFLGGTEAFF. The chain couples TRBV27 to TRBJ1-1; D is ambiguous. CDR3 length equals 13 residues. CDR1 is MNHEY, CDR2 SMNVEV, per germline (reference sequence). Trimming left V 3 bases short and J 5 bases short, with 10 bases between.

The table lists this clone with a few counts. V is TRBV5-1 and J is TRBJ2-6, with 10 bases fitting TRBD1. V gave up 4 bases and J gave up 1 base; unmatched junction bases: 2. The CDR3 spans 16 residues. Germline lookup yields CDR1 SGHRS and CDR2 YFSETQ. CDR3: CASSRDRGSGANVLTF. DNA for the CDR3: TGCGCCAGCAGCCGGGACAGGGGATCTGGGGCCAACGTCCTGACTTTC.

In its sample, this clone was seen a few times. The chain employs TRBV6-4 and TRBJ2-3; D perhaps matches TRBD2 (7 bases). This CDR3 contains 15 residues. Trimming shortened V by 3 bases and J by 4 bases, and 14 bases separated the two germline ends. The germline CDR1 and CDR2 sequences are MRHNA and SNTAGT. CDR3 sequence (DNA): TGTGCCAGCAGTGAAGGAGGGGGGGCAGCAGATACGCAGTATTTT. It yields the protein CASSEGGGAADTQYF.

J is TRBJ2-7 and V is TRBV7-2, with 8 positions matching TRBD1. The CDR3 has 15 residues. Losses at the gene ends were 3 bases for V and 2 bases for J; bases not matched to a gene: 6. The germline CDR1 and CDR2 sequences are SGHTA and FQGNSA. CDR3 sequence reads: CASSFRDRTPYEQYF. The CDR3 region has the DNA TGTGCCAGCAGCTTCCGGGACAGGACCCCCTACGAGCAGTACTTC.

The V gene is TRBV5-4, the J gene TRBJ1-6; a weak D match, TRBD1 (6 bases). Germline-derived CDR1 and CDR2 are SGHNT and YYREEE (reference sequence). Trimming removed 4 bases at V and 9 bases at J, with 11 bases between. CDR3 length equals 13 residues. The CDR3 DNA sequence: TGTGCCAGCAGCCGGGAACAGGGTTCACCCCTCCACTTT. Amino acids: CASSREQGSPLHF. Combining the CDR3 with reference TRBV5-4 and TRBJ1-6 gives the whole variable domain ETGVTQSPTHLIKTRGQQVTLRCSSQSGHNTVSWYQQALGQGPQFIFQYYREEENGRGNFPPRFSGLQFPNYSSELNVNALELDDSALYLCASSREQGSPLHFGNGTRLTVT.

This clone came up once. Other DNA sequences within the sample encode an identical CDR3. V and J are TRBV7-9 and TRBJ2-3; maybe TRBD1 (6 bases). V gave up 5 bases and J gave up 4 bases, with 16 bases separating them. Germline assignment: CDR1 SEHNR and CDR2 FQNEAQ (reference sequence). The CDR3 is 15 residues long. CDR3 in DNA: TGTGCCAGCAGCGAAGGACAGCCACTAGCAGATACGCAGTATTTT. Its translation: CASSEGQPLADTQYF. The full variable domain, rest sourced from reference TRBV7-9 and TRBJ2-3, is DTGVSQNPRHKITKRGQNVTFRCDPISEHNRLYWYRQTLGQGPEFLTYFQNEAQLEKSRLLSDRFSAERPKGSFSTLEIQRTEQGDSAMYLCASSEGQPLADTQYFGPGTRLTVL.

The rearrangement uses TRBV4-2 and TRBJ1-2; maybe TRBD1 (6 bases). The germline CDR1 and CDR2 sequences are LGHNA and YNFKEQ. Trimming cost V 1 base and J 4 bases, with 22 bases left between them. CDR3 length: 18 residues. The CDR3 spells CASSQGRYHGGRGYGYTF. The CDR3 region has the DNA TGTGCCAGCAGCCAAGGCCGATACCATGGGGGCCGTGGCTATGGCTACACCTTC.

This chain links TRBV19 with TRBJ1-1; TRBD1 matches 7 bases. The CDR3 extends over 13 amino acids. Losses at the gene ends were 5 bases for V and 4 bases for J; bases not matched to a gene: 4. The germline CDR1 and CDR2 sequences are LNHDA and SQIVND (reference sequence). The DNA of the CDR3 is TGTGCCAGTAGTCGTTCAGGGGGCACTGAAGCTTTCTTT. This translates into CASSRSGGTEAFF.

This chain joins TRBV30 and TRBJ1-6; 8 nucleotides line up with TRBD1. This CDR3 contains 16 residues. With 7 bases clipped from V and 10 bases from J, the junction kept 18 bases outside the gene matches. CDR1 and CDR2 from the germline V gene are GTSNPN and SVGIG (reference sequence). Here the CDR3 reads CASLNVGRGPLSPLHF. CDR3 nucleotides: TGTGCCTCCCTTAATGTGGGCAGGGGGCCTCTATCACCCCTCCACTTT.

V gene TRBV19 combines with J gene TRBJ2-2; D perhaps matches TRBD1 (6 bases). The CDR3 is 15 residues long. Germline assignment: CDR1 LNHDA and CDR2 SQIVND (reference sequence). The V end was cut by 4 bases, the J end by 1 base, with 10 bases between. The CDR3 sequence: CASSRQVLNTGELFF. CDR3 nucleotides: TGTGCCAGTAGTAGACAGGTCCTGAACACCGGGGAGCTGTTTTTT.